This TCR beta chain was recovered during a study of blood T cell repertoires in COVID-19 (TCRdb year 2020). Context from the whole study: Samples from collaborators originated in the United States, Italy and Spain and spanned both the acute and convalescent phases of COVID-19. Subjects who had been exposed to COVID-19, were actively infected with it, or had recovered from it provided the deeply sampled blood TCRbeta repertoires that made up the dataset. Where available, HLA class I and class II types were obtained from metadata supplied by the sample provider rather than from assay-based typing. Samples came from the ongoing ImmuneRACE study (first 160 participants) plus 1,254 subjects from 6 global collaborators. The repertoires were released in a freely available public database intended as a resource for research on the immune response to SARS-CoV-2. Sample metadata almost always included a de-identified subject ID, COVID-19 status, age in years and sex. The prospective study material was composed of cDNA or gDNA derived from T cells, B-cell-depleted T cells, or PBMCs.

V trim: 8 bases; J trim: 4 bases; unmatched bases: 5. CDR1 is given as ENHRY and CDR2 as SYGVKD, both from the germline V gene. From the cysteine through the phenylalanine, the CDR3 covers 13 amino acids. The read is trimmed to its CDR3 DNA, 39 bases read in frame from base 1. This clone appeared once. The target of this receptor is not known. No base quality information exists; no much larger clone differs at one position. TCRbeta CDR3 regions were amplified from genomic DNA using the immunoSEQ Assay, a bias-controlled multiplex PCR. Processing in the source paper ran as follows. Nucleated cell counts per sample were estimated from amplification of reference gene primers within the assay. Sequence reads were collapsed and filtered to measure the absolute abundance of every unique TCRbeta CDR3 rearrangement. For each sample, productive Simpson clonality was calculated by taking the square root of Simpson's diversity index across productive rearrangements. TCRdb obtained this table from immuneACCESS and retained in-frame rearrangements with V and J assigned. These tables miss some clones; where compared with another copy, unresolved V genes account for less than half of the shortfall, and the remainder is unexplained. V and J calls and clone size are given by that table; D and trimming were obtained from the DNA. Within this sample are more than 60,000 clones, with almost 90% of them counted one time only. The ten most abundant clones make up 5.3% of the sample.

Study-level results and caveats: How much clinical and demographic metadata was included differed by source and by participant, and the metadata was provided uncurated.

Whole blood was collected in K2EDTA tubes by collaborating institutions according to the institutions' own protocols. Collaborator samples were shipped for TCRbeta analysis as frozen whole blood, isolated PBMCs, or DNA extracted from either sample type. The receptor comes from a man aged 50-59 years with acute or convalescent COVID-19. The sample comprised peripheral blood. In this chain, TRBV10-3 is recombined with TRBJ1-5, and 7 junction bases match TRBD1. The DNA sequence follows: TGTGCCATCCAGGGGACAGCAAATCAGCCCCAGCATTTT. Translated, this is CAIQGTANQPQHF.